Detailed here is one T cell receptor beta chain. Study members were between about 18 and 95 years old and lived in some 26 US regions. Participant-given clinical history determined each cohort assignment. Under the authors' procedure: It was from reference gene primer amplification that nucleated cell counts were estimated. Measured with immunoSEQ multiplex PCR; TCRdb has only the in-frame clones, and not every one. The V and J calls and clone size are taken from that table; D and trimming were inferred from the DNA. The repertoire consists of about 210,000 clones, with more than 70% occurring once and the leading ten covering around 2.5%. The data were obtained in a study of blood T cell repertoires in COVID-19. The wider study: PBMCs, B-cell-depleted T cells, or T cells provided the cDNA or gDNA that made up the material.

The CDR3 spans 19 residues. Germline values: CDR1 SNHLY, CDR2 FYNNEI. Trimming at V came to 5 bases and at J to 5 bases, leaving 19 bases not matched to a gene. This sequence joins TRBV2 and TRBJ1-1; 11 bases agree with TRBD1. The TCR comes from a woman aged 40 to 55 with acute COVID-19. The sample comprised PBMCs or T cells enriched from blood (not recorded which). The CDR3 DNA reads as TGTGCCAGCAGTTATAGGACAGGGGGCGATGTATCAAGAGGGACTGAAGCTTTCTTT. This sequence encodes CASSYRTGGDVSRGTEAFF.